The 22 T cell receptor beta chains reported below all come from one sample, sequenced in a study of T cell changes during pregnancy in multiple sclerosis. TCRdb's copy holds only in-frame clones and misses some; the assay was immunoSEQ multiplex PCR. The data hold approximately 47,000 clones, with around 90% observed a single time. The sequences come from peripheral blood, collected in the first trimester of pregnancy. These receptors came from a female donor with multiple sclerosis, enrolled in a pregnancy study.

In its sample, this clone was seen a few times. This sequence joins TRBV15 and TRBJ2-2; no reliable D call. Germline CDR1 LNHNV, CDR2 YYDKDF (reference sequence). Trimming pared 0 bases from V and 5 bases from J, leaving 7 bases between. The CDR3 spans 14 residues. The DNA for the CDR3 is TGTGCCACCAGCAGAGAGACGGAGACCGGGGAGCTGTTTTTT. Its protein product is CATSRETETGELFF.

The chain combines TRBV6-1 with TRBJ1-1; D call uncertain. The V gene's germline CDR1 is MNHNS and CDR2 SASEGT. V lost 4 bases and J 3 bases, leaving 12 bases between the germline ends. The CDR3 spans 14 residues. CDR3 nucleotides: TGTGCCAGCAGTGGAGGTTTGGACTACACTGAAGCTTTCTTT. This codes for CASSGGLDYTEAFF.

The chain combines TRBV19 with TRBJ1-4, with D perhaps matching TRBD1 (5 bases). Germline-derived CDR1 and CDR2 are LNHDA and SQIVND (reference sequence). The CDR3 has 11 amino acids. V was clipped by 5 bases and J by 8 bases, with 6 bases between them. CDR3 amino acids: CASSAGEKLFF. CDR3 in DNA: TGTGCCAGTAGTGCAGGGGAAAAACTGTTTTTT.

The V call is TRBV28, the J call TRBJ1-3, with a weak D call TRBD1 (5 bases). Germline-derived CDR1 and CDR2 are MDHEN and SYDVKM. The V end lost 5 bases, the J end lost 4 bases, and 27 bases lay between the germline ends. The length of the CDR3 is 19 residues. The CDR3 spells CASSKGLRQGRSSGNTIYF. The CDR3, as DNA: TGTGCCAGCAGTAAAGGGTTACGGCAGGGAAGGTCGTCCGGAAACACCATATATTTT.

This clone was found once. The genes are TRBV6-1 and TRBJ1-2; D uncertain. Trimming cost V 6 bases and J 2 bases, with 13 bases left between them. This CDR3 has 14 residues. Germline V gene sequence: CDR1 MNHNS, CDR2 SASEGT. CDR3: CASRRANLNYGYTF. The CDR3, as DNA: TGTGCCAGCAGGCGGGCAAACCTAAACTATGGCTACACCTTC.

V and J are TRBV7-8 and TRBJ2-7; 7 bases match TRBD2. CDR3 length: 15 residues. Germline V gene lookup returns CDR1 SGHVS and CDR2 FQNEAQ. After removal of 1 base from V and 3 bases from J, the junction contained 6 bases not matched to a gene. This chain's CDR3 is CASSLGAGRNYEQYF. The CDR3 coding sequence is TGTGCCAGCAGCTTAGGAGCGGGGAGGAACTACGAGCAGTACTTC.

This rearrangement joins TRBV30 to TRBJ1-2; 7 nucleotides align to TRBD1. There are 15 residues in the CDR3. Germline V CDR1 and CDR2: GTSNPN, SVGIG (reference sequence). With V trimmed by 4 bases and J by 4 bases, 12 bases remained unmatched. The CDR3 coding sequence is TGTGCCTGGACCCCCAAGCCAGGGGGGCTCTATGGCTACACCTTC. The encoded protein is CAWTPKPGGLYGYTF.

The rearrangement joins TRBV28 to TRBJ1-1; D not resolved. The germline V gene has CDR1 MDHEN and CDR2 SYDVKM. CDR3 size: 16 residues. Trimming stripped 4 bases from V and 1 base from J, with 16 bases between. For the CDR3, the DNA is TGTGCCAGCAGTTCCCCCCGGGAGCAGCCGAACACTGAAGCTTTCTTT. Translated: CASSSPREQPNTEAFF.

The J gene is TRBJ2-2, the V gene TRBV18, with a weak D call TRBD2 (5 bases). The CDR3 is made up of 16 amino acids. The V gene's germline CDR1 is KGHSH and CDR2 LQKENI. V lost 3 bases to trimming and J lost 5 bases, with 16 bases between them. The CDR3 here is CASSPRSLGGTGELFF. The CDR3 region has the DNA TGTGCCAGCTCACCCCGTTCCCTCGGCGGGACCGGGGAGCTGTTTTTT.

The J gene is TRBJ1-5, the V gene TRBV5-6; possible D gene TRBD1, 6 bases. V lost 2 bases to trimming and J lost 5 bases, with 17 bases between them. This CDR3 spans 16 amino acids. Germline assignment: CDR1 SGHDT and CDR2 YYEEEE. In DNA, the CDR3 is TGTGCCAGCAGCTTCCTAGGCGGGGGGCGCGATCAGCCCCAGCATTTT. Protein: CASSFLGGGRDQPQHF.

The chain uses TRBV5-5 and TRBJ1-3; D is ambiguous. Trimming stripped 0 bases from V and 0 bases from J, with 7 bases between. The CDR3 is made up of 15 amino acids. CDR1 is SGHKS, CDR2 YYEKEE, per germline (reference sequence). The CDR3 DNA sequence: TGTGCCAGCAGCTTGGACCAGAACTCTGGAAACACCATATATTTT. It encodes CASSLDQNSGNTIYF.

This clone was observed a few times. The chain is built from TRBV11-2 and TRBJ2-3; D is possibly TRBD1 (6 bases). V lost 5 bases to trimming and J lost 10 bases, with 10 bases between them. CDR3 length equals 11 residues. Germline CDR1 reads SGHAT; CDR2 reads FQNNGV. The CDR3 nucleotides are TGTGCCAGCAGCGGACAGTTAGCGCAGTATTTT. Encoded protein: CASSGQLAQYF. The full variable domain, in which reference TRBV11-2 and TRBJ2-3 provide the parts outside the CDR3, is EAGVAQSPRYKIIEKRQSVAFWCNPISGHATLYWYQQILGQGPKLLIQFQNNGVVDDSQLPKDRFSAERLKGVDSTLKIQPAKLEDSAVYLCASSGQLAQYFGPGTRLTVL.

The chain has TRBV7-6 and TRBJ2-3, with a possible D match to TRBD2 (5 bases). This CDR3 spans 14 amino acids. Germline-derived CDR1 and CDR2 are SGHVS and FNYEAQ. The V end lost 3 bases, the J end lost 4 bases, and 11 bases lay between the germline ends. CDR3 region: CASSLTWRADTQYF. CDR3 sequence (DNA): TGTGCCAGCAGCTTGACCTGGCGGGCAGATACGCAGTATTTT.

This clone is labeled as medium-sized. The chain employs TRBV11-2 and TRBJ2-7, with a tentative D call TRBD2 (7 bases). V was clipped by 1 base and J by 3 bases, with 19 bases between them. CDR1 and CDR2 (germline): SGHAT, FQNNGV. This CDR3 is 17 amino acids long. The DNA of the CDR3 is TGTGCCAGCAGCTTAGGCACCCCGGGGGGCTGGGTCTACGAGCAGTACTTC. Its protein product is CASSLGTPGGWVYEQYF.

This clone came up a few times. This rearrangement joins TRBV5-6 to TRBJ1-2; no clear D. With 4 bases removed from V and 4 bases from J, the gap between germline ends came to 11 bases. This CDR3 region has 13 residues. Germline V gene lookup returns CDR1 SGHDT and CDR2 YYEEEE. CDR3 residues: CASSVDGVYGYTF. The DNA for the CDR3 is TGTGCCAGCAGCGTGGACGGGGTCTATGGCTACACCTTC.

The chain employs TRBV4-3 and TRBJ1-2; 8 positions agree with TRBD1. CDR1 is LGHNA, CDR2 YSLEER, per germline. V dropped 6 bases and J dropped 4; count of bases not matched to a gene: 10. The CDR3 length is 15 residues. The CDR3, as DNA: TGCGCCAGCAGTCATCAAGGACAGGGCCCCTATGGCTACACCTTC. It yields the protein CASSHQGQGPYGYTF.

This sequence joins TRBV2 and TRBJ2-3; possible D gene TRBD1, 5 bases. Germline CDR1 SNHLY, CDR2 FYNNEI. CDR3 length: 15 residues. Trimming took off 3 bases at V and 5 bases at J, with 15 bases between the two ends. The CDR3 DNA follows: TGTGCCAGCAGTGATGGGGTCGCCAGGGTAGATACGCAGTATTTT. Protein: CASSDGVARVDTQYF.

The genes are TRBV28 and TRBJ1-2; the D gene is possibly TRBD1 (5 bases). Trimming took 1 base from V and 8 from J, leaving 17 bases between them. The CDR3 is made up of 15 amino acids. Germline assignment: CDR1 MDHEN and CDR2 SYDVKM. In DNA form, the CDR3 reads TGTGCCAGCAGTTTATACACCCGTTCCAGGGAAGGCTACACCTTC. This gives the protein CASSLYTRSREGYTF.

V usage is TRBV28 and J usage is TRBJ2-7; 8 bases map to TRBD2. This CDR3 contains 15 residues. V was pared by 7 bases and J by 7 bases, with 15 bases of the junction left unmatched. The V gene's germline CDR1 is MDHEN and CDR2 SYDVKM. The CDR3 DNA follows: TGTGCCAGCATCCCGGGAGGGGACTTCCTACGAGAGCAGTACTTC. Its translation is CASIPGGDFLREQYF.

The chain carries TRBV5-6 and TRBJ2-7; TRBD1 is a possible D gene (6 bases). CDR3 length: 15 residues. Germline V gene sequence: CDR1 SGHDT, CDR2 YYEEEE. V was cut by 1 base and J by 5 bases, with 16 bases left in between. The CDR3: CASSLNQGFAHEQYF. The CDR3 region has the DNA TGTGCCAGCAGCTTGAACCAGGGGTTTGCCCACGAGCAGTACTTC.

The chain has TRBV10-3 and TRBJ2-5; D perhaps matches TRBD2 (6 bases). Germline assignment: CDR1 ENHRY and CDR2 SYGVKD. The CDR3 has 13 residues. The V end lost 9 bases, the J end lost 5 bases, and 16 bases lay between the germline ends. This CDR3 reads CAMGQTAGETQYF. For the CDR3, the DNA is TGTGCCATGGGTCAAACGGCGGGGGAGACCCAGTACTTC.

V is TRBV10-3 and J is TRBJ1-2; 7 bases fit TRBD1. After removal of 0 bases from V and 5 bases from J, the junction contained 6 bases not matched to a gene. CDR1 is ENHRY, CDR2 SYGVKD, per germline. The CDR3 spans 15 residues. CDR3 region: CAISESTGMLYGYTF. Here the CDR3 DNA reads TGTGCCATCAGTGAGTCGACAGGGATGCTGTATGGCTACACCTTC.